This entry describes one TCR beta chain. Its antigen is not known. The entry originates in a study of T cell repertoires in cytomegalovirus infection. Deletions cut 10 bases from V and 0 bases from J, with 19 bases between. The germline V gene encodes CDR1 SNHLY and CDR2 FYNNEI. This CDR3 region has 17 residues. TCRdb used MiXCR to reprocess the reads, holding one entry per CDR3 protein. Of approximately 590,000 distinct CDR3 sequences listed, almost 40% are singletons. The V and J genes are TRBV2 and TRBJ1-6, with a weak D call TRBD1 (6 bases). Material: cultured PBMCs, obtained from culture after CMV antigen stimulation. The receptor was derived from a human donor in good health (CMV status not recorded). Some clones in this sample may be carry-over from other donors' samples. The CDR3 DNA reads TGTGCCACTTTCGACAGGAGTTTTAGCTCCTATAATTCACCCCTCCACTTT. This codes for CATFDRSFSSYNSPLHF.